The 21 T cell receptor beta chains in this list originate from one sample, sequenced in a study of the immune and genomic landscape of osteosarcoma (dated by TCRdb to about 2020). The library was made by the immunoSEQ multiplex PCR assay. As stored in TCRdb, this immuneACCESS dataset retains in-frame rearrangements with V and J assigned. A fraction of the clones does not appear; measured against another copy, unresolved V genes explain less than half of the discrepancy, and the remainder lacks a known reason. The sample yields just over 1,500 clones; 69% were counted once. The ten largest clones capture over 15% of the sample. The sequencing sample was made of metastatic tumor tissue from the lung. Sample cell subset or site, as interpreted from the label and publication: lung metastasis of osteosarcoma. These receptors all stem from a boy aged 5-17 years with osteosarcoma. The age is the age at diagnosis.

The chain joins TRBV7-2 to TRBJ2-7; 8 positions agree with TRBD2. The germline CDR1 and CDR2 sequences are SGHTA and FQGNSA. The CDR3 contains 16 residues. The J segment lost 0 bases and the V segment lost 5 bases, leaving 9 bases of the junction unmatched. The CDR3 is CASSRGPGTSSYEQYF. The CDR3 DNA sequence: TGTGCCAGCAGCAGAGGCCCCGGGACTAGCTCCTACGAGCAGTACTTC.

In this sample, this clone turned up a few times. J is TRBJ1-5 and V is TRBV19; TRBD1 is a possible D gene (5 bases). Trimming took 3 bases from V and 5 from J, leaving 8 bases between them. The CDR3 runs 13 residues. Germline V gives CDR1 LNHDA, CDR2 SQIVND (reference sequence). CDR3 in amino acids: CASSIEGYQPQHF. Here the CDR3 DNA reads TGTGCCAGTAGTATTGAGGGGTATCAGCCCCAGCATTTT.

The V call is TRBV28, the J call TRBJ2-3, with D tentatively TRBD1 (6 bases). The V end was cut by 1 base, the J end by 2 bases, with 16 bases between. The CDR3 consists of 17 residues. CDR1 and CDR2 (germline): MDHEN, SYDVKM. The CDR3 is CASSLLYGTSNTDTQYF. The CDR3 region has the DNA TGTGCCAGCAGTTTATTATATGGGACATCTAACACAGATACGCAGTATTTT.

The CDR3 loop is CAWRPQGAAKNIQYF. CDR3 sequence (DNA): TGTGCCTGGAGACCACAGGGGGCGGCCAAAAACATTCAGTACTTC. The gene calls are TRBV30 and TRBJ2-4; 9 bases map to TRBD1. Trimming took 3 bases from V and 1 from J; bases not matched to a gene: 4. There are 15 residues in the CDR3. Germline-derived CDR1 and CDR2 are GTSNPN and SVGIG (reference sequence).

By share, this clone counts as large. The rearrangement links TRBV7-9 to TRBJ2-2, with 9 bases that match TRBD1. After removal of 5 bases from V and 0 bases from J, the junction contained 4 bases not matched to a gene. CDR3 length equals 16 residues. Germline loops: CDR1 SEHNR, CDR2 FQNEAQ (reference sequence). This chain's CDR3 is CASSPQGAANTGELFF. CDR3 nucleotide sequence: TGTGCCAGCAGCCCACAGGGGGCCGCGAACACCGGGGAGCTGTTTTTT.

The table lists this clone with a few counts. This chain links TRBV27 with TRBJ1-1, with TRBD1 matching 7 bases. The ends lost 2 bases at V and 4 bases at J; junction bases unmatched: 7. The germline CDR1 and CDR2 sequences are MNHEY and SMNVEV (reference sequence). The CDR3 runs to 15 residues. As DNA, the CDR3 is TGTGCCAGCAGTTTAAATTCCAGGGGGATCACTGAAGCTTTCTTT. Its protein product is CASSLNSRGITEAFF.

This chain links TRBV10-3 with TRBJ1-1; 9 nucleotides agree with TRBD1. CDR1 and CDR2 from the germline V gene are ENHRY and SYGVKD. The CDR3 loop spans 17 amino acids. V lost 5 bases, J lost 3 bases, and 13 bases stayed unmatched. The CDR3 sequence is CAISKGTGSRMDTEAFF. The CDR3 bases are TGTGCCATCAGTAAAGGGACAGGGTCCCGAATGGACACTGAAGCTTTCTTT.

This chain joins TRBV5-6 and TRBJ1-4; the D is unclear. Germline CDR1 and CDR2: SGHDT and YYEEEE. V was pared by 1 base and J by 6 bases, with 16 bases between. The CDR3 length is 16 residues. The CDR3 nucleotides read TGTGCCAGCAGCTTGTTTAAATCGGGATTAGATGAAAAACTGTTTTTT. It specifies CASSLFKSGLDEKLFF.

V gene TRBV15 combines with J gene TRBJ2-5, with D perhaps TRBD1 (6 bases). V dropped 5 bases and J dropped 2 bases, with 15 bases sitting between them. From germline, CDR1 is LNHNV and CDR2 YYDKDF (reference sequence). This CDR3 is built from 15 residues. This chain's CDR3 is CATSRQGQTQETQYF. In DNA, the CDR3 is TGTGCCACCAGCCGACAAGGACAGACACAAGAGACCCAGTACTTC.

This clone was recorded a few times. CDR3 in DNA: TGTGCCAGCAGTTCCAGGGACAGGGTGATGCTCGAGCAGTACTTC. Translated, it gives CASSSRDRVMLEQYF. This chain links TRBV6-5 with TRBJ2-7; 9 nucleotides align to TRBD1. Germline values: CDR1 MNHEY, CDR2 SVGAGI. V shed 4 bases, J shed 6 bases, and the junction held 10 bases outside the gene matches. This CDR3 is built from 15 residues.

The rearrangement uses TRBV19 and TRBJ2-4, with D unresolved. The V gene lost 4 bases and the J gene lost 2 bases, with 27 bases spanning the gap. This CDR3 region has 20 residues. Germline loops: CDR1 LNHDA, CDR2 SQIVND (reference sequence). The CDR3 DNA reads TGTGCCAGTAGTAGCCGATTTACGGCTAGTTCTACTCTAACCAAAAACATTCAGTACTTC. Translated, it gives CASSSRFTASSTLTKNIQYF.

The chain links TRBV15 to TRBJ2-1; D unresolved. Deletions cut 0 bases from V and 0 bases from J, with 9 bases between. CDR3 size: 16 residues. Germline V lookup: CDR1 LNHNV, CDR2 YYDKDF (reference sequence). CDR3 residues: CATSRDVGSSYNEQFF. The CDR3 nucleotides read TGTGCCACCAGCAGAGATGTCGGTAGCTCCTACAATGAGCAGTTCTTC.

This chain joins TRBV28 and TRBJ1-5; 9 bases align to TRBD1. CDR1 and CDR2 from the germline V gene are MDHEN and SYDVKM. CDR3 size: 17 residues. V lost 7 bases, J lost 2 bases, and 12 bases stayed unmatched. The DNA for the CDR3 is TGTGCCAGCACCCCCGGGACAGGGTCGGGGGGCAATCAGCCCCAGCATTTT. The encoded protein is CASTPGTGSGGNQPQHF.

The rearrangement uses TRBV14 and TRBJ1-2; weak D call: TRBD1 (5 bases). CDR1 and CDR2 (germline): SGHDN, FVKESK. The CDR3 is 13 amino acids. With 6 bases removed from V and 0 bases from J, the gap between germline ends came to 8 bases. CDR3 amino acids: CASSGGANYGYTF. CDR3 sequence (DNA): TGTGCCAGCAGTGGGGGAGCTAACTATGGCTACACCTTC.

The chain has TRBV11-2 and TRBJ1-5, with TRBD1 as a possible D gene (6 bases). Germline V gene lookup returns CDR1 SGHAT and CDR2 FQNNGV. V shed 5 bases and J shed 6 bases, with 17 bases lying between them. The CDR3 loop spans 15 amino acids. The CDR3 spells CASSPQRGRGQPQHF. In DNA form, the CDR3 reads TGTGCCAGCAGCCCACAAAGGGGCAGGGGTCAGCCCCAGCATTTT. The full variable domain, with the rest looked up from reference TRBV11-2 and TRBJ1-5, is EAGVAQSPRYKIIEKRQSVAFWCNPISGHATLYWYQQILGQGPKLLIQFQNNGVVDDSQLPKDRFSAERLKGVDSTLKIQPAKLEDSAVYLCASSPQRGRGQPQHFGDGTRLSIL.

This chain connects TRBV19 to TRBJ1-5; 8 positions match TRBD1. The germline CDR1 and CDR2 sequences are LNHDA and SQIVND (reference sequence). Trimming removed 6 bases from V and 5 bases from J; junction bases left unmatched: 3. The CDR3 totals 13 residues. The CDR3 coding sequence is TGTGCCAGTAGGGGGACAGGCTATCAGCCCCAGCATTTT. It translates to CASRGTGYQPQHF.

The V call is TRBV5-5, the J call TRBJ1-3; D not resolved. The CDR3 has 14 residues. V lost 0 bases and J 0 bases, leaving 4 bases between the germline ends. Germline lookup yields CDR1 SGHKS and CDR2 YYEKEE (reference sequence). CDR3 nucleotide sequence: TGTGCCAGCAGCTTGGGCGACTCTGGAAACACCATATATTTT. Its protein product is CASSLGDSGNTIYF.

J is TRBJ2-1 and V is TRBV15; D is unresolved. Trimming left V 5 bases short and J 9 bases short, with 14 bases between. CDR1 is LNHNV and CDR2 is YYDKDF in the germline V gene (reference sequence). The CDR3 runs to 13 residues. The CDR3 here is CATSLESGGEQFF. The CDR3 region has the DNA TGTGCCACCAGCCTGGAATCTGGTGGTGAGCAGTTCTTC.

This chain joins TRBV7-3 and TRBJ1-5, with a tentative D call TRBD1 (6 bases). CDR3 length: 15 residues. Looked up from germline, CDR1 is SGHTA and CDR2 is FQGTGA. Trimming shortened V by 5 bases and J by 6 bases, and 17 bases separated the two germline ends. The CDR3, as DNA: TGTGCCAGCAGCCCACAAAGGGGCAGGGGTCAGCCCCAGCATTTT. It yields the protein CASSPQRGRGQPQHF.

This clone occurred once. The rearrangement uses TRBV6-6 and TRBJ1-5, with D possibly being TRBD1 (6 bases). Trimming took 2 bases from V and 2 from J, leaving 7 bases between them. The germline V gene encodes CDR1 MNHNY and CDR2 SVGAGI (reference sequence). This CDR3 contains 14 residues. CDR3 in DNA: TGTGCCAGCAGTTACGGGGGCGGCAATCAGCCCCAGCATTTT. Its protein is CASSYGGGNQPQHF.

This chain joins TRBV15 and TRBJ1-1; the D gene is possibly TRBD1 (5 bases). Germline lookup yields CDR1 LNHNV and CDR2 YYDKDF (reference sequence). V shed 5 bases and J shed 3 bases, with 7 bases lying between them. This CDR3 has 12 residues. CDR3 sequence: CATSRGDTEAFF. The CDR3 region has the DNA TGTGCCACCAGCCGGGGGGACACTGAAGCTTTCTTT.